This TCR beta chain was recorded in a study of T cell responses to AZD1222 COVID-19 vaccine. V was shortened by 4 bases and J by 1 base, with 13 bases between the two germline ends. The CDR3 is made up of 15 amino acids. Germline-derived CDR1 and CDR2 are SGHNT and YYREEE (reference sequence). Produced via immunoSEQ multiplex PCR; TCRdb's table is partial and in-frame only. Of some 170,000 clones listed, roughly 88% are singletons. This clonotype originated in an adult who received the AZD1222 COVID-19 vaccine. The chain links TRBV5-4 to TRBJ2-3, with D possibly being TRBD2 (6 bases). The input for sequencing was peripheral blood, taken 28 days after the second AZD1222 dose. CDR3 loop: CASSLRDSGTDTQYF. As DNA, the CDR3 is TGTGCCAGCAGCCTCCGGGACTCCGGCACAGATACGCAGTATTTT.